This T cell receptor (beta chain) comes out of a study of cytomegalovirus exposure and HLA in healthy donors. The PCR used 60 Vbeta and 13 Jbeta primers. Only in-frame clones appear in the TCRdb table, and some are missing; sequencing was by immunoSEQ multiplex PCR. The table lists 150,000 or so clones, roughly 76% of them singletons. Study-wide results and caveats: Clonal expansion, a later analysis showed, was greater in HLA-associated TCR beta chains than in equally common others. Accurate prediction of most subjects' HLA-A and HLA-B alleles from TCR beta sequences was reported. Later analysis demonstrated an association between a missense DCLRE1C variant and TCR beta V- and J-gene trimming. Altogether, 150 or so TCR beta chains were recorded as cytomegalovirus-associated.

The CDR3 has 16 amino acids. Germline V gene data show CDR1 as SGHAT and CDR2 as FQNNGV. Trimming took 1 base from V and 8 from J; bases not matched to a gene: 7. Details on this clone: What it recognizes is unknown.

The V and J genes are TRBV11-2 and TRBJ2-1; 11 bases fit TRBD2. The sequenced material came from PBMCs. This clonotype was obtained from a woman aged 18-30 years in good health and CMV-seropositive. CDR3 DNA: TGTGCCAGCAGCTTAGTCCCTAGCGGGGGGCCCTATGAGCAGTTCTTC. Its translation is CASSLVPSGGPYEQFF.